The TCR beta chain under discussion was sequenced for a study of blood T cell repertoires in COVID-19. The method was immunoSEQ multiplex PCR; TCRdb's version includes in-frame clones alone and lacks a portion of them. In the table there are 35,000 to 55,000 clones, around 70% of which are singletons. This clone was seen a handful of times. Trimming left V 3 bases short and J 0 bases short, with 12 bases between. The CDR3 covers 15 residues. The germline V gene encodes CDR1 LGHNA and CDR2 YSLEER. The J gene is TRBJ2-7, the V gene TRBV4-3; TRBD2 might be the D (6 bases). The clonotype comes from an elderly man with acute or convalescent COVID-19. Sequencing was carried out using peripheral blood. The CDR3, as DNA: TGCGCCAGCAGCCAGGTCCGGGACTCCTCCTACGAGCAGTACTTC. It yields the protein CASSQVRDSSYEQYF.